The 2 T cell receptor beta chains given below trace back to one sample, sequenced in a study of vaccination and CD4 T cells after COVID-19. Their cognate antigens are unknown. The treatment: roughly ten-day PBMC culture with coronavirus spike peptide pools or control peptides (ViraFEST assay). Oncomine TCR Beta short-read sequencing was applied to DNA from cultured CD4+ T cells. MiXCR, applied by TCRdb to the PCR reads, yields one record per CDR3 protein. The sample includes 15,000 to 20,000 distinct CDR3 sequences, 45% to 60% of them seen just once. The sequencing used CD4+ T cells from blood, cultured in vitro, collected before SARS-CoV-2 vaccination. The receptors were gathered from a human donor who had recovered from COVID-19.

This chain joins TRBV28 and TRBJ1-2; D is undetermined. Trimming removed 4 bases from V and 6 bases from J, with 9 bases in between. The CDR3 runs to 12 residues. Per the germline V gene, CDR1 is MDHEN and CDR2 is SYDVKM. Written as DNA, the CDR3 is TGTGCCAGCAGTTCCCCACCCGATGGCTACACCTTC. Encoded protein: CASSSPPDGYTF.

The CDR3 nucleotides are TGTGCCAGTAGTGAGGGACTAGCGGATCAGGGGGAGCTGTTTTTT. Translation gives CASSEGLADQGELFF. The V call is TRBV19, the J call TRBJ2-2, with 11 bases matching TRBD2. The ends lost 5 bases at V and 8 bases at J; junction bases unmatched: 7. CDR1 LNHDA and CDR2 SQIVND come from the germline V gene (reference sequence). There are 15 residues in the CDR3.